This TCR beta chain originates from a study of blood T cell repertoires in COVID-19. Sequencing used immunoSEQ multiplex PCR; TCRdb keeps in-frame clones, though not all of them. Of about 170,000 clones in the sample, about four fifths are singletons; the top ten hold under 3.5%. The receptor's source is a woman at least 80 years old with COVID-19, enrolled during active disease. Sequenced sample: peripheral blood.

CDR3: CASSQDKGPNEKLFF. In DNA form, the CDR3 reads TGTGCCAGCTCGCAGGACAAAGGGCCGAATGAAAAACTGTTTTTT. The chain employs TRBV18 and TRBJ1-4; D is perhaps TRBD1 (5 bases). CDR3 length: 15 residues. Trimming removed 6 bases from V and 5 bases from J, with 16 bases in between. CDR1 and CDR2 (germline): KGHSH, LQKENI. The full variable domain, in which reference TRBV18 and TRBJ1-4 provide the parts outside the CDR3, is NAGVMQNPRHLVRRRGQEARLRCSPMKGHSHVYWYRQLPEEGLKFMVYLQKENIIDESGMPKERFSAEFPKEGPSILRIQQVVRGDSAAYFCASSQDKGPNEKLFFGSGTQLSVL.